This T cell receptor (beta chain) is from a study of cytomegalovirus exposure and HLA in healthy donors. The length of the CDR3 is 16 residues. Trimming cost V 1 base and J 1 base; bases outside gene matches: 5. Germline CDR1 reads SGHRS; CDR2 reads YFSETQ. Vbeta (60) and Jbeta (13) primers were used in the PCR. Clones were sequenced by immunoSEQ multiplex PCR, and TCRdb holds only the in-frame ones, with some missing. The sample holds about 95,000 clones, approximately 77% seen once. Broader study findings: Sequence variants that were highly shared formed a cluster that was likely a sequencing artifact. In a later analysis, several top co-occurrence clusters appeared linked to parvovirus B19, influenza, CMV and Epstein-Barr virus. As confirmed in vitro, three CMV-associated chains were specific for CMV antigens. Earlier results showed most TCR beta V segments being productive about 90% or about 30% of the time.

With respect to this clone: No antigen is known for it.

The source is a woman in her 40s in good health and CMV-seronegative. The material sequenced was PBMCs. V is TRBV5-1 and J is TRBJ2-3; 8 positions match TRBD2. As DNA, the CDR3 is TGCGCCAGCAGCTTGCGGGGGGGTGGTCGCACAGATACGCAGTATTTT. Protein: CASSLRGGGRTDTQYF.